A single T cell receptor (beta chain) is shown here with its context. Antigen: not known. Conversion of TCR transcripts into cDNA relied on 5'RACE template switching, which added a universal primer site and UMIs. TCRdb recomputed calls from the 5' RACE reads with MiXCR, one row per CDR3 protein. The sample holds approximately 300,000 distinct CDR3 sequences, over 10% seen once. This sample was included in a study of T cells after yellow fever vaccination. Findings and limits, study-wide: Boosting was followed by the reappearance of most primary-vaccination clones (about 97% CD4, about 88% CD8). A weaker but faster secondary response was observed, peaking on day 5 versus 15.

This receptor was taken from a man in his thirties or forties who received the YFV17D yellow fever vaccine. The specimen comprised CD4+ T cells sorted from PBMCs, sampled 45 days after the yellow fever booster vaccination.

CDR3 amino acids: CASSLGTTGRETQYF. In nucleotides, the CDR3 is TGCGCCAGCAGCTTGGGAACGACGGGGCGGGAGACCCAGTACTTC. The chain carries TRBV5-1 and TRBJ2-5, with D possibly called TRBD1 or TRBD2 (5 bases each). The CDR3 length is 15 residues. Germline V gene data show CDR1 as SGHRS and CDR2 as YFSETQ. Deletions cut 0 bases from V and 5 bases from J, with 14 bases between.